A single T cell receptor (beta chain) is shown here with its context. In this sample, this clonotype turned up many times. Its target antigen remains unknown. Base qualities are missing; no much larger clone stands one base away. This sample is drawn from a study of spatial heterogeneity in lung cancer (dated by TCRdb to between 2017 and 2020). Broadly, across the study: Beta-chain transcripts were consistently detected in greater numbers than alpha-chain transcripts, which likely reflected higher beta-chain transcript abundance. In the raw uncorrected reads, each unique combination of TCR and UMI appeared on average more than ten times. In non-small cell lung cancer, the study made a quantitative comparison of TCR alpha and beta repertoires among multiple tumor regions, matched nontumor lung and blood. The study linked features of the TCR repertoire to counts of nonsynonymous mutations, which were determined by whole-exome sequencing of tumor tissue. Both alpha and beta chains were TCR-sequenced in samples taken at surgery, namely 220 tumor regions, 64 matched nontumor lung samples and roughly 56 PBMC samples.

The time point label, as the study defines it: sample taken at primary tumor resection. For TCR sequencing, whole RNA was extracted from tumor and nontumor lung tissue, or from cryopreserved PBMC samples, and no cell sorting was done. Donors were 65 to 85 patients with early-stage, untreated non-small cell lung cancer from the lung TRACERx cohort. Patients were selected for TCR sequencing only if sufficient RNA was available from at least two tumor regions. The method was 5' RACE. Instrument on record: NextSeq 500. In the TCR library protocol, a unique molecular identifier was attached to each TCR cDNA molecule so that PCR and sequencing errors could be corrected. The published analysis was carried out like this. TCR identification, UMI-based error correction and CDR3 extraction were all carried out with Decombinator tools. Expanded TCRs were defined as those above a frequency of 2 per 1,000, corresponding to the top 1% of the tumor frequency distribution. Each repertoire was subsampled 100 times to 5,000 TCRs, after which Renyi diversity was computed with the R vegan package. CDR3 similarity networks were built from amino acid triplet string-kernel similarity, connecting CDR3s with pairwise similarity above 0.82. TCRdb itself trimmed the public reads at Q25 with fastp, ran MiXCR and retained productive beta chains. A single entry per CDR3 protein holds the most common genes and DNA from its merged rows. The authors' filters were not applied to this entry. This sample comprises about 36,000 distinct CDR3 sequences, roughly 5% of them detected only once. The ten top clones hold around 28% of the sample.

The CDR3 spans 15 residues, from the cysteine through the phenylalanine. The CDR3 DNA has 45 bases and is translated from base 1. Sequences SNHLY (CDR1) and FYNNEI (CDR2) are obtained from the germline V gene. V and J are truncated by 0 bases and 1 base respectively, leaving an intervening sequence of 9 bases. What the study reported, not specific to this receptor: Confirming at a functional level the hypothesis that regional TCRs recognize regional mutations was considered to require additional single-cell paired TCR alpha and beta sequencing. Ubiquitous expanded tumor TCRs were found in blood more often at tumor resection than at routine follow-up.

The sequencing used PBMCs, collected at surgery. This sequence uses TRBV2 and TRBJ1-1; the D gene assignment is ambiguous. This receptor was taken from a female donor with early-stage non-small cell lung cancer. The encoded CDR3 is CASSEAAWENTEAFF. The bases read TGTGCCAGCAGTGAAGCGGCTTGGGAGAACACTGAAGCTTTCTTT.